These T cell receptor beta chains were read from a single sample in a study of blood T cell repertoires in COVID-19. The data were produced by immunoSEQ multiplex PCR, yet TCRdb's version contains in-frame clones alone and is incomplete. Altogether over 300,000 clones are present, 90% being singletons, with the ten largest covering 6.5% to 7%. Sequencing was carried out using peripheral blood. Receptor source: a young man with active or convalescent COVID-19. CDR3s include the opening cysteine and the closing phenylalanine or tryptophan. The order of the fields is V gene, D gene, clone size, J gene, CDR3 protein, CDR3 DNA. The D gene is left open where the match is weak. For some rows the clone size is stated as once, few or many, or as a class when expanded; others skip it.

V: TRBV29-1; D: TRBD1; size: few; J: TRBJ1-2; CDR3: CSGGTVSGYTF; DNA: TGCAGCGGAGGGACAGTCTCTGGCTACACCTTC
V: TRBV19; D: TRBD1; size: NA; J: TRBJ1-1; CDR3: CASSNPRQGNTEAFF; DNA: TGTGCCAGTAGTAACCCCCGACAGGGAAACACTGAAGCTTTCTTT
V: TRBV12-3/TRBV12-4; D: NA; size: NA; J: TRBJ1-1; CDR3: CASSLRSRAFF; DNA: TGTGCCAGCAGTCTCAGGTCTCGAGCTTTCTTT
V: TRBV7-6; D: NA; size: NA; J: TRBJ1-5; CDR3: CASSFGGAGQPQHF; DNA: TGTGCCAGCAGCTTTGGGGGGGCGGGCCAGCCCCAGCATTTT
V: TRBV30; D: TRBD1; size: NA; J: TRBJ2-5; CDR3: CAWSVPDRAETQYF; DNA: TGTGCCTGGAGTGTACCTGACAGGGCGGAGACCCAGTACTTC
V: TRBV3-1/TRBV3-2; D: NA; size: once; J: TRBJ1-2; CDR3: CASSPRSMEVRAYF; DNA: TGTGCCAGCAGCCCGCGGAGTATGGAAGTGAGGGCCTACTTC
V: TRBV18; D: NA; size: NA; J: TRBJ2-1; CDR3: CASSLSLVGGNEQFF; DNA: TGTGCCAGCTCACTTAGTTTAGTGGGAGGCAATGAGCAGTTCTTC
V: TRBV29-1; D: NA; size: NA; J: TRBJ2-7; CDR3: CSVELRDYEQYF; DNA: TGCAGCGTTGAACTCCGGGACTACGAGCAGTACTTC
V: TRBV28; D: NA; size: NA; J: TRBJ1-2; CDR3: CASSRGGNYGYTF; DNA: TGTGCCAGCAGTCGGGGGGGTAACTATGGCTACACCTTC
V: TRBV19; D: TRBD1; size: NA; J: TRBJ2-1; CDR3: CASSYQGQVPYNEQFF; DNA: TGTGCCAGTAGTTACCAAGGACAGGTCCCTTACAATGAGCAGTTCTTC
V: TRBV24-1; D: TRBD2; size: NA; J: TRBJ2-3; CDR3: CATSDASGLAGGDTQYF; DNA: TGTGCCACCAGTGATGCCTCGGGACTAGCGGGAGGAGATACGCAGTATTTT
V: TRBV6-5; D: NA; size: NA; J: TRBJ1-1; CDR3: CASSYLGNTEAFF; DNA: TGTGCCAGCAGTTATCTTGGCAACACTGAAGCTTTCTTT
V: TRBV6-5; D: TRBD1; size: NA; J: TRBJ1-2; CDR3: CASSYDGTGFDGYTF; DNA: TGTGCCAGCAGTTACGACGGGACAGGATTCGATGGCTACACCTTC
V: TRBV28; D: NA; size: NA; J: TRBJ2-1; CDR3: CASSLGGISYNEQFF; DNA: TGTGCCAGCAGTTTAGGGGGGATCTCCTACAATGAGCAGTTCTTC
V: TRBV28; D: TRBD1; size: NA; J: TRBJ2-7; CDR3: CASIPRGRAYEQYF; DNA: TGTGCCAGCATTCCTAGGGGGCGCGCCTACGAGCAGTACTTC
V: TRBV28; D: TRBD2; size: NA; J: TRBJ2-5; CDR3: CASGLAGDETQYF; DNA: TGTGCCAGCGGACTAGCGGGAGACGAGACCCAGTACTTC
V: TRBV28; D: NA; size: NA; J: TRBJ2-7; CDR3: CASSLGSSYEQYF; DNA: TGTGCCAGCAGTTTAGGGAGCTCCTACGAGCAGTACTTC
V: TRBV6-5; D: NA; size: NA; J: TRBJ1-1; CDR3: CASSYSSAQDSWGAFF; DNA: TGTGCCAGCAGTTACTCTAGCGCGCAGGACAGTTGGGGAGCTTTCTTT
V: TRBV24-1; D: NA; size: NA; J: TRBJ1-5; CDR3: CATSDSGAGNQPQHF; DNA: TGTGCCACCAGTGATTCAGGGGCTGGCAATCAGCCCCAGCATTTT
V: TRBV29-1; D: NA; size: few; J: TRBJ2-1; CDR3: CSVLEGQWGYNEQFF; DNA: TGCAGCGTGCTTGAGGGACAATGGGGATACAATGAGCAGTTCTTC
V: TRBV6-2/TRBV6-3; D: NA; size: NA; J: TRBJ2-5; CDR3: CASSYLVGQTRRGETQYF; DNA: TGTGCCAGCAGTTACTTGGTGGGACAAACCCGAAGGGGGGAGACCCAGTACTTC
V: TRBV6-2/TRBV6-3; D: NA; size: NA; J: TRBJ2-1; CDR3: CASSYSRQYNEQFF; DNA: TGTGCCAGCAGTTACTCGAGACAGTACAATGAGCAGTTCTTC
V: TRBV5-3; D: TRBD1; size: NA; J: TRBJ1-2; CDR3: CAREQGACGYTF; DNA: TGTGCCAGGGAACAGGGGGCGTGTGGCTACACCTTC
V: TRBV2; D: TRBD2; size: NA; J: TRBJ2-5; CDR3: CASSGLAGFQETQYF; DNA: TGTGCCAGCAGTGGTCTAGCGGGATTCCAAGAGACCCAGTACTTC
V: TRBV5-6; D: NA; size: once; J: TRBJ1-2; CDR3: CASSTGQPLYGYTF; DNA: TGTGCCAGCAGCACTGGACAGCCGCTCTATGGCTACACCTTC
V: TRBV9; D: NA; size: NA; J: TRBJ1-1; CDR3: CASSPWGQPKTEAFF; DNA: TGTGCCAGCAGCCCTTGGGGGCAGCCTAAAACTGAAGCTTTCTTT
V: TRBV18; D: NA; size: once; J: TRBJ2-7; CDR3: CASSRGPDAYEQYF; DNA: TGTGCCAGCTCACGCGGGCCCGACGCCTACGAGCAGTACTTC
V: TRBV7-6; D: NA; size: NA; J: TRBJ2-2; CDR3: CASSLGFRGYTGELFF; DNA: TGTGCCAGCAGCTTAGGTTTCCGGGGTTACACCGGGGAGCTGTTTTTT
V: TRBV6-4; D: TRBD2; size: NA; J: TRBJ2-4; CDR3: CASSSGTSGVLAKNIQYF; DNA: TGTGCCAGCAGTTCCGGGACTAGCGGGGTTCTAGCCAAAAACATTCAGTACTTC
V: TRBV2; D: NA; size: NA; J: TRBJ2-7; CDR3: CASTTEHYEQYF; DNA: TGTGCCAGCACGACAGAACACTACGAGCAGTACTTC
V: TRBV19; D: NA; size: NA; J: TRBJ2-7; CDR3: CASSIKGQGVYEQYF; DNA: TGTGCCAGTAGTATAAAAGGGCAGGGCGTCTACGAGCAGTACTTC
V: TRBV7-2; D: NA; size: NA; J: TRBJ1-1; CDR3: CASSLRFGNTEAFF; DNA: TGTGCCAGCAGCCTCCGGTTTGGGAACACTGAAGCTTTCTTT
V: TRBV4-1; D: TRBD1; size: NA; J: TRBJ1-3; CDR3: CASRAGTGREKGSGNTIYF; DNA: TGCGCCAGCAGAGCCGGGACAGGGAGAGAAAAAGGCTCTGGAAACACCATATATTTT
V: TRBV6-1; D: NA; size: NA; J: TRBJ1-2; CDR3: CASKDTGNYGYTF; DNA: TGTGCCAGTAAGGATACAGGGAACTATGGCTACACCTTC